This T cell receptor (beta chain) emerged from a study of T-cell reconstitution after alpha-beta-depleted transplantation in children. Study outcomes and limitations: Day-60 TCRbeta diversity that was high in some patients was derived from surviving recipient T cells and thymic progenitors. Reportedly, roughly two months post-transplant, alpha-beta T cells arose from several hundred expanded graft clones. T-cell counts and diversity were attributed mostly to newly produced T cells one year after transplant.

Germline V gene lookup returns CDR1 MNHEY and CDR2 SMNVEV (reference sequence). The CDR3 is 15 amino acids. The ends lost 5 bases at V and 8 bases at J; junction bases unmatched: 10. A few counts support this clonotype. What it recognizes is unknown. It was with unique molecular identifiers that the TCRbeta library was prepared. TCRdb reprocessed the PCR reads with MiXCR, giving one entry per CDR3 protein. The sample lists around 450,000 distinct CDR3 sequences; about 10% were seen once. The chain couples TRBV27 to TRBJ2-1, with 9 bases lining up with TRBD2. This TCR was sampled from a child aged 2-9 years with inherited bone marrow failure, due to receive a stem cell transplant. The sequences come from PBMCs, collected before TCRalphabeta/CD19-depleted stem cell transplant. The CDR3, as DNA: TGTGCCAGCAGTCCATTAGCGGGAGAGATCGATGAGCAGTTCTTC. It specifies CASSPLAGEIDEQFF.